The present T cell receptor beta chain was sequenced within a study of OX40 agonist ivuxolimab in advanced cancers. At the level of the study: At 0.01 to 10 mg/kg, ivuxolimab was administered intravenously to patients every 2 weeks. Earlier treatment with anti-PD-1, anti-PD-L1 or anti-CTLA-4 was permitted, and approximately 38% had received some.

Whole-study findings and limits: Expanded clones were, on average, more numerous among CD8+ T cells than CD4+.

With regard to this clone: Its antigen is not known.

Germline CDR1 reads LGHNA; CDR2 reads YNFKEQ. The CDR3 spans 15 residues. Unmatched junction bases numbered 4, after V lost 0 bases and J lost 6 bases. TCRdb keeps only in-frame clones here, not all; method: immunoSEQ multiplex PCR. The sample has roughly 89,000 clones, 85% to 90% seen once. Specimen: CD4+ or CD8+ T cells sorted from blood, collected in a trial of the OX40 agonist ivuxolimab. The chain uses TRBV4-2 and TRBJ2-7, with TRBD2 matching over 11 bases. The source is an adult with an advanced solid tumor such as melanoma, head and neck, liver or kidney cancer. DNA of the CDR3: TGTGCCAGCAGCCAAGAAGTAGCGGGAGGGCCCGAGCAGTACTTC. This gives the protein CASSQEVAGGPEQYF.